This T cell receptor beta chain is drawn from a study of human T cells and chemical hapten exposure. Each CDR3 protein is one row after TCRdb ran MiXCR on the RACE reads. This sample yields some 400,000 distinct CDR3 sequences, of which approximately 5% are seen a single time; under 3% belongs to the top ten. Noted time point: patch test 1, 2 weeks after DPC sensitization. Documented treatment: therapeutic diphenylcyclopropenone sensitization with weekly scalp DPC. This clonotype was seen a few times. Losses at the gene ends were 0 bases for V and 5 bases for J; bases not matched to a gene: 13. Germline loops: CDR1 SGHNT, CDR2 YYREEE (reference sequence). This CDR3 is built from 19 residues.

The chain uses TRBV5-4 and TRBJ2-2; 10 bases are shared with TRBD1. The clonotype comes from a woman aged 45-60 years with alopecia areata. Some clones in this sample may be carry-over from other donors' samples. Material: whole blood, obtained in connection with sensitization to the hapten diphenylcyclopropenone (DPC). CDR3 in DNA: TGTGCCAGCAGCTTGGTGCGGTTCCAGGGACAGGGGCGGACCGGGGAGCTGTTTTTT. This codes for CASSLVRFQGQGRTGELFF.